This T cell receptor beta chain was identified during a study of T cell repertoires in cytomegalovirus infection. General observations from the study: Across the ex vivo response, the dominant clonotypes were HLA-C-restricted CMV-specific TCR beta clonotypes.

The germline V gene has CDR1 LNHDA and CDR2 SQIVND (reference sequence). The V end lost 6 bases, the J end lost 5 bases, and 8 bases lay between the germline ends. The CDR3 covers 12 residues. TCRdb re-called the reads through MiXCR, storing one row per CDR3 protein. The profile covers about 360,000 distinct CDR3 sequences, with 18% appearing a single time and 7.5% to 9% taken by the ten largest. This clonotype was seen many times. Its cognate antigen is unknown. Sequences were obtained from PBMCs. The receptor was derived from a human donor in good health (CMV status not recorded). Some clones in this sample may be carry-over from other donors' samples. The chain joins TRBV19 to TRBJ1-5; D is uncertain. CDR3 nucleotide sequence: TGTGCCAGTAGGGAGGAGGATCAGCCCCAGCATTTT. Its translation is CASREEDQPQHF.